The 10 T cell receptor beta chains reported below all come from one sample, sequenced in a study of tumour-infiltrating T cells in Burkitt lymphoma. The protocol was immunoSEQ multiplex PCR, while the TCRdb copy is restricted to in-frame clones and leaves out a portion. Here the sample spans tens of thousands of clones, 31% being singletons. Material: tumor tissue. These receptors were obtained from a human donor with Burkitt lymphoma.

This chain joins TRBV5-5 and TRBJ2-3, with D possibly matching TRBD2 (5 bases). The germline gives CDR1 SGHKS, CDR2 YYEKEE (reference sequence). The length of the CDR3 is 12 residues. Trimming stripped 4 bases from V and 6 bases from J, with 9 bases between. The CDR3 spells CASSPERDTQYF. In DNA form, the CDR3 reads TGTGCCAGCAGCCCTGAGCGGGATACGCAGTATTTT.

This sequence joins TRBV14 and TRBJ1-1; a weak D match, TRBD1 (6 bases). Germline V CDR1 and CDR2: SGHDN, FVKESK. CDR3 length: 12 amino acids. V gave up 3 bases and J gave up 12 bases, with 14 bases separating them. CDR3 protein: CASSHGGQGPFF. The CDR3 nucleotides are TGTGCCAGCAGCCACGGCGGGCAGGGGCCTTTCTTT. The full variable domain, with the rest looked up from reference TRBV14 and TRBJ1-1, is EAGVTQFPSHSVIEKGQTVTLRCDPISGHDNLYWYRRVMGKEIKFLLHFVKESKQDESGMPNNRFLAERTGGTYSTLKVQPAELEDSGVYFCASSHGGQGPFFGQGTRLTVV.

V usage is TRBV5-1 and J usage is TRBJ2-1; tentative D call: TRBD1 (6 bases). Germline V gives CDR1 SGHRS, CDR2 YFSETQ. Trimming pared 3 bases from V and 5 bases from J, leaving 15 bases between. CDR3 length: 15 amino acids. This CDR3 reads CASSSIQGKHNEQFF. In nucleotides, the CDR3 is TGCGCCAGCAGCTCAATACAGGGTAAACACAATGAGCAGTTCTTC.

This chain joins TRBV6-1 and TRBJ1-5; unclear D gene. Germline CDR1 MNHNS, CDR2 SASEGT. The V gene lost 8 bases and the J gene lost 1 base, with 9 bases spanning the gap. The CDR3 length is 13 residues. In DNA, the CDR3 is TGTGCCAGCGGCCCTGGGAGCAATCAGCCCCAGCATTTT. It encodes CASGPGSNQPQHF.

This clone showed up just a few times. The chain uses TRBV4-1 and TRBJ2-2; D remains unclear. The CDR3 is 13 amino acids. Trimming left V 8 bases short and J 3 bases short, with 10 bases between. CDR1 and CDR2 from the germline V gene are MGHRA and YSYEKL. In DNA form, the CDR3 reads TGCGCCAGCGGGGTCTTTTACACCGGGGAGCTGTTTTTT. Its protein product is CASGVFYTGELFF.

J is TRBJ2-3 and V is TRBV7-2, with a tentative D call TRBD2 (6 bases). The CDR3 loop spans 13 amino acids. Between the trimmed V and J ends, which lost 1 base and 6 bases, there was a span of 8 bases. The germline gives CDR1 SGHTA, CDR2 FQGNSA. CDR3 DNA: TGTGCCAGCAGCTTAGGCCGGGGGGATACGCAGTATTTT. Its translation is CASSLGRGDTQYF.

The rearrangement joins TRBV7-2 to TRBJ2-2; a possible D gene is TRBD1 (5 bases). The CDR3 totals 13 residues. Germline CDR1 reads SGHTA; CDR2 reads FQGNSA. Deletions cut 4 bases from V and 5 bases from J, with 8 bases between. CDR3 region: CASSSRGTGELFF. CDR3 bases: TGTGCCAGCAGCTCTAGGGGAACCGGGGAGCTGTTTTTT.

This clone came up a few times. The rearrangement joins TRBV5-5 to TRBJ2-2; TRBD1 aligns across 7 bases. Germline V lookup: CDR1 SGHKS, CDR2 YYEKEE (reference sequence). With V trimmed by 0 bases and J by 2 bases, 7 bases remained unmatched. CDR3 length: 17 residues. The CDR3 region is CASSLAGGTINTGELFF. Here the CDR3 DNA reads TGTGCCAGCAGCTTGGCAGGGGGAACTATTAACACCGGGGAGCTGTTTTTT.

The chain links TRBV27 to TRBJ1-1; D perhaps matches TRBD1 (5 bases). The CDR3 spans 13 residues. CDR1 is MNHEY, CDR2 SMNVEV, per germline (reference sequence). The V end lost 2 bases, the J end lost 4 bases, and 8 bases lay between the germline ends. CDR3 bases: TGTGCCAGCAGTTTAGGGGGGGTCACTGAAGCTTTCTTT. It translates to CASSLGGVTEAFF.

This clone was observed a few times. The J gene is TRBJ2-1, the V gene TRBV9; 10 bases are shared with TRBD1. CDR3 length equals 14 residues. The V and J ends lost 6 bases and 6 bases, in that order; junction bases with no gene match: 6. Germline loops: CDR1 SGDLS, CDR2 YYNGEE. In DNA form, the CDR3 reads TGTGCCAGCAACCGACAGGGGGCCCCCAATGAGCAGTTCTTC. It specifies CASNRQGAPNEQFF.